This is a list of T cell receptor beta chains from one sample in a study of blood T cell repertoires in COVID-19. Measured with immunoSEQ multiplex PCR; TCRdb has only the in-frame clones, and not every one. The sample includes 220,000 or so clones, under 90% seen only once; the top ten take roughly 3.5%. Sequenced sample: PBMCs or T cells enriched from blood (not recorded which). All receptors derive from a woman aged 60-75 years who had recovered from COVID-19. CDR3s leave out the opening cysteine and the closing phenylalanine or tryptophan. Each record gives: clone size, V gene, CDR3 protein. Clone size is given for some rows only: seen once, a few or many times, or a class if the clone is expanded.

>.|TRBV6-5
ASRAGRSSQPQH
>.|TRBV11-3
ASSLGYRGDTGELF
>.|TRBV11-2
ASSRRTGGIANTGELF
>.|TRBV5-1
ASNQGSTDTQY
>.|TRBV4-2
ASSAPGQGGPGYGYT
>few|TRBV9
ASSTSTSGRGFDEQY
>few|TRBV12-3/TRBV12-4
ATGGGLYNEQF
>.|TRBV7-2
ASSPWTDNWNTEAF
>.|TRBV5-1
ASSLSLASGELF
>.|TRBV12-3/TRBV12-4
ASSAGYGNTIY
>.|TRBV5-1
ASSSRQPSYEQY
>.|TRBV6-6
ASSPPRGGAGTDTQY
>.|TRBV3-1/TRBV3-2
ASRGTGSSNSPLH
>.|TRBV6-1
ASSERMVVETQY
>.|TRBV19
ASSISPDTEAF
>.|TRBV3-1/TRBV3-2
ASSLGVAGVSGELF
>.|TRBV7-2
ASSLAGQGITDTQY
>.|TRBV15
ATSRDLIMGGAAGEQY
>.|TRBV7-8
ASSRGVYGYT
>.|TRBV6-5
ASRPTGTGYGYT
>.|TRBV6-5
ASSFNRRYEKLF
>once|TRBV10-2
ASGDRGLGQPQH
>.|TRBV9
ASSVGTVNTEAF
>.|TRBV2
ASSGILNTEAF
>.|TRBV4-1
ASSQVQGYEQY
>.|TRBV18
ASSPGTGRNEQF
>.|TRBV2
ASSVDRGHQPQH
>.|TRBV6-5
ASRSYRGNQPQH
>.|TRBV11-3
ASSERTSGEYNEQF
>.|TRBV10-1
ASSDNRGPSNVLT
>.|TRBV9
ASSVGGRNTEAF
>.|TRBV5-1
ASSRVAGGGTDTQY
>.|TRBV3-1/TRBV3-2
ASSPTWTAELRAQH
>.|TRBV27
ASSPEHGARYGYT
>.|TRBV5-3
ARSLGIARASFEAF
>.|TRBV12-3/TRBV12-4
ASTFFLGGDYT
>.|TRBV7-7
ASSPRTGGTGELF
>.|TRBV6-2/TRBV6-3
ASSYSLAKNIQY
>.|TRBV6-2/TRBV6-3
ASSYSTSGGATDTQY
>once|TRBV3-1/TRBV3-2
ASSQDPGQKIEGYT